The 31 T cell receptor beta chains given below trace back to one sample, sequenced in a study of blood T cells in healthy people across ages. A second about 7 to 11 cycle PCR used barcoded and J-beta primers. TCRdb re-called the 5' RACE reads through MiXCR, storing one row per CDR3 protein. The data contain over 1,500,000 distinct CDR3 sequences, about two fifths of them seen just once; the ten biggest clones take up roughly 23%. The sample consisted of blood. The receptors stem from a human donor in good health.

This clonotype has a single count. The gene calls are TRBV12-5 and TRBJ2-3; D is undetermined. This CDR3 contains 12 residues. Germline CDR1 is LGHNT and CDR2 is FRNRAP. With 9 bases removed from V and 4 bases from J, the gap between germline ends came to 11 bases. DNA of the CDR3: TGTGCTAGGGGGTGGTCGGCAGATACGCAGTATTTT. It translates to CARGWSADTQYF.

This clonotype turned up a few times. The CDR3 is CSAHDNYGYTF. DNA for the CDR3: TGCAGCGCACACGATAACTATGGCTACACCTTC. The chain joins TRBV29-1 to TRBJ1-2; no definite D call. V was clipped by 7 bases and J by 1 base, with 7 bases between them. From germline, CDR1 is SQVTM and CDR2 ANQGSEA. This CDR3 contains 11 residues. Drawing the rest from reference TRBV29-1 and TRBJ1-2, the complete variable domain is SAVISQKPSRDICQRGTSLTIQCQVDSQVTMMFWYRQQPGQSLTLIATANQGSEATYESGFVIDKFPISRPNLTFSTLTVSNMSPEDSSIYLCSAHDNYGYTFGSGTRLTVV.

The chain employs TRBV29-1 and TRBJ2-3, with D tentatively TRBD1 or TRBD2 (5 bases each). Trimming removed 6 bases at V and 5 bases at J, with 12 bases between. Germline-derived CDR1 and CDR2 are SQVTM and ANQGSEA. This CDR3 has 12 amino acids. The CDR3 sequence is CSVGVLEDTQYF. The CDR3 region has the DNA TGCAGCGTGGGGGTTCTCGAAGATACGCAGTATTTT.

This clonotype has more than one count but fewer than ten. The gene calls are TRBV27 and TRBJ2-7, with TRBD2 identical over 10 bases. Trimming took 7 bases from V and 0 from J; bases not matched to a gene: 6. The CDR3 spans 15 residues. Germline loops: CDR1 MNHEY, CDR2 SMNVEV (reference sequence). The CDR3 loop is CASNPTSGASYEQYF. The CDR3 nucleotides read TGTGCCAGCAACCCCACTAGCGGGGCCTCCTACGAGCAGTACTTC.

The chain links TRBV6-1 to TRBJ1-5; TRBD1 matches 9 bases. J was trimmed by 6 bases and V by 5 bases; bases with no gene match: 8. This CDR3 contains 15 residues. Germline V lookup: CDR1 MNHNS, CDR2 SASEGT. CDR3 residues: CASSLGQGNGQPQHF. DNA for the CDR3: TGTGCCAGCAGTTTGGGACAGGGAAACGGTCAGCCCCAGCATTTT.

A note on this clonotype: The junction shows a germline mismatch at one end, possibly a read error. The V gene is TRBV12-3 or TRBV12-4, the J gene TRBJ2-7; 11 bases match TRBD2. CDR3 length equals 16 residues. The CDR3 region is CTSSFGTSGYQESQYF. In nucleotides, the CDR3 is TGTACCAGCAGTTTTGGGACTAGCGGATATCAAGAGTCCCAGTACTTC.

The J gene is TRBJ2-5, the V gene TRBV21-1; the table's D call TRBD1 went unverified against the DNA. TRBV21-1 is labeled a pseudogene. This CDR3 region has 16 residues. DNA of the CDR3: TGTGCCAGCAGCAAATGGGATGGGGGCTTGGGAGAGACCCAGTACTTC. Amino acid sequence: CASSKWDGGLGETQYF.

As to this clonotype: A read error may account for a junction end that differs from germline. The gene calls are TRBV5-1 and TRBJ2-7, with D perhaps TRBD2 (6 bases). The CDR3 spans 18 residues. From germline, CDR1 is SGHRS and CDR2 YFSETQ. Here the CDR3 DNA reads TGCGTCAGCAGCGGAGGCGGACGGGCGGGGACTGGGATGTTCGAGCAGTACTTC. The encoded protein is CVSSGGGRAGTGMFEQYF.

The chain links TRBV4-2 to TRBJ2-3; possible D gene TRBD2, 6 bases. CDR1 and CDR2 from the germline V gene are LGHNA and YNFKEQ. Trimming removed 0 bases at V and 0 bases at J, with 10 bases between. This CDR3 has 16 amino acids. This CDR3 is CASSQDGGVSTDTQYF. For the CDR3, the DNA is TGTGCCAGCAGCCAAGATGGCGGGGTGAGCACAGATACGCAGTATTTT.

This rearrangement joins TRBV7-9 to TRBJ2-3, with 9 bases matching TRBD2. The junction had 6 bases not matched to a gene; V was cut back by 1 base and J by 7 bases. The CDR3 sequence is 15 residues long. The germline CDR1 and CDR2 sequences are SEHNR and FQNEAQ (reference sequence). DNA of the CDR3: TGTGCCAGCAGCTTAGGTAGCGGGAGAGTAAATACGCAGTATTTT. Amino acids: CASSLGSGRVNTQYF.

On this clonotype itself: At one end, the junction sequence differs from germline, possibly due to a read error. This chain uses TRBV13 with TRBJ1-2; 7 positions agree with TRBD1. CDR1 is PRHDT, CDR2 FYEKMQ, per germline (reference sequence). The CDR3 is made up of 12 amino acids. The CDR3 region is CVSSLGGTGYTF. The CDR3 DNA is TGTGTCAGCAGCTTAGGGGGCACTGGCTACACCTTC.

The V gene is TRBV15, the J gene TRBJ2-1, with D perhaps TRBD1 (5 bases). V was cut by 5 bases and J by 5 bases, with 13 bases left in between. Per germline, CDR1 LNHNV and CDR2 YYDKDF (reference sequence). The CDR3 is made up of 14 amino acids. As DNA, the CDR3 is TGTGCCACCAGCTTACGTTTAGGGGACAATGAGCAGTTCTTC. As protein: CATSLRLGDNEQFF.

This clonotype has just a few counts. The chain has TRBV29-1 and TRBJ2-1; 8 nucleotides line up with TRBD2. The V gene's germline CDR1 is SQVTM and CDR2 ANQGSEA. The CDR3 spans 14 residues. V was pared by 4 bases and J by 3 bases, with 5 bases of the junction left unmatched. This CDR3 reads CSVGKRGLYNEQFF. DNA of the CDR3: TGCAGCGTTGGAAAGCGGGGGCTCTACAATGAGCAGTTCTTC.

The gene calls are TRBV5-1 and TRBJ2-7; 10 bases align to TRBD1. V lost 10 bases, J lost 2 bases, and 6 bases stayed unmatched. Germline loops: CDR1 SGHRS, CDR2 YFSETQ. There are 13 residues in the CDR3. The CDR3 reads CAPQDRGPYEQYF. CDR3 nucleotide sequence: TGCGCCCCCCAAGACAGGGGGCCCTACGAGCAGTACTTC.

V usage is TRBV9 and J usage is TRBJ1-1; no firm D call. Looked up from germline, CDR1 is SGDLS and CDR2 is YYNGEE. There are 15 residues in the CDR3. V lost 3 bases to trimming and J lost 0 bases, with 12 bases between them. The CDR3 spells CASSGSAFMNTEAFF. The CDR3 DNA reads TGTGCCAGCAGCGGAAGCGCGTTCATGAACACTGAAGCTTTCTTT.

V and J are TRBV27 and TRBJ2-7, with D hard to call. With 5 bases removed from V and 0 bases from J, the gap between germline ends came to 11 bases. The V gene's germline CDR1 is MNHEY and CDR2 SMNVEV (reference sequence). CDR3 length equals 14 residues. CDR3 sequence (DNA): TGTGCCAGCAGTAGGCATAGCCTCTCCTACGAGCAGTACTTC. Protein sequence: CASSRHSLSYEQYF.

V is TRBV29-1 and J is TRBJ2-3; weak D call: TRBD2 (5 bases). Per the germline V gene, CDR1 is SQVTM and CDR2 is ANQGSEA. CDR3 length: 14 amino acids. Trimming cost V 7 bases and J 5 bases, with 19 bases left between them. CDR3: CSGCPPLGLDTQYF. CDR3 coding DNA: TGCAGCGGTTGCCCCCCACTAGGCCTAGATACGCAGTATTTT.

The rearrangement uses TRBV6-5 and TRBJ2-6; D gene uncertain. The CDR3 contains 16 residues. Trimming stripped 2 bases from V and 0 bases from J, with 8 bases between. Per the germline V gene, CDR1 is MNHEY and CDR2 is SVGAGI. CDR3 protein: CASSYGFGSGANVLTF. The CDR3 DNA follows: TGTGCCAGCAGTTACGGATTTGGCTCTGGGGCCAACGTCCTGACTTTC.

In its sample, this clonotype was seen a few times. This chain uses TRBV20-1 with TRBJ2-1, with 9 bases fitting TRBD2. Trimming removed 6 bases from V and 2 bases from J; junction bases left unmatched: 8. The germline V gene encodes CDR1 DFQATT and CDR2 SNEGSKA (reference sequence). This CDR3 contains 15 residues. CDR3 nucleotides: TGCAGTGCAAACTCTATAGCGGGGGCCTACAATGAGCAGTTCTTC. It translates to CSANSIAGAYNEQFF.

This clonotype was counted between two and nine times. V gene TRBV10-3 combines with J gene TRBJ1-2; D gene unclear. Germline V gives CDR1 ENHRY, CDR2 SYGVKD. The CDR3 covers 12 residues. The V end lost 11 bases, the J end lost 5 bases, and 15 bases lay between the germline ends. This chain's CDR3 is CAVADGSYGYTF. DNA of the CDR3: TGTGCCGTAGCGGACGGTTCATATGGCTACACCTTC.

The V call is TRBV20-1, the J call TRBJ1-2; TRBD1 might be the D (6 bases). Germline-derived CDR1 and CDR2 are DFQATT and SNEGSKA (reference sequence). Trimming removed 3 bases from V and 2 bases from J, with 13 bases in between. CDR3 size: 14 residues. In DNA, the CDR3 is TGCAGTGCTAGCACGCAGGGGAACAACTATGGCTACACCTTC. Translating it yields CSASTQGNNYGYTF.

The V call is TRBV29-1, the J call TRBJ1-2, with D perhaps TRBD1 (6 bases). Germline CDR1 is SQVTM and CDR2 is ANQGSEA. This CDR3 is built from 13 residues. With 5 bases removed from V and 4 bases from J, the gap between germline ends came to 14 bases. CDR3 amino acids: CSVRDTDRYGYTF. The CDR3 DNA sequence: TGCAGCGTTCGGGACACCGATCGCTATGGCTACACCTTC.

The chain joins TRBV28 to TRBJ2-3; D might be TRBD2 (5 bases). From germline, CDR1 is MDHEN and CDR2 SYDVKM. This CDR3 contains 13 residues. V lost 9 bases, J lost 0 bases, and 10 bases lay in between. The CDR3 bases are TGTGCCAGTCGGGGATACAGCACAGATACGCAGTATTTT. Amino acid sequence: CASRGYSTDTQYF. Filled out from reference TRBV28 and TRBJ2-3, the complete variable domain reads DVKVTQSSRYLVKRTGEKVFLECVQDMDHENMFWYRQDPGLGLRLIYFSYDVKMKEKGDIPEGYSVSREKKERFSLILESASTNQTSMYLCASRGYSTDTQYFGPGTRLTVL.

The V gene is TRBV5-1, the J gene TRBJ2-5, with 7 bases fitting TRBD1. Germline CDR1 is SGHRS and CDR2 is YFSETQ. The CDR3 runs to 15 residues. V shed 3 bases, J shed 2 bases, and the junction held 7 bases outside the gene matches. This chain's CDR3 is CASSWGDRVQETQYF. The CDR3 DNA reads as TGCGCCAGCAGCTGGGGAGACAGGGTACAAGAGACCCAGTACTTC. Full variable domain (missing parts from reference TRBV5-1 and TRBJ2-5): KAGVTQTPRYLIKTRGQQVTLSCSPISGHRSVSWYQQTPGQGLQFLFEYFSETQRNKGNFPGRFSGRQFSNSRSEMNVSTLELGDSALYLCASSWGDRVQETQYFGPGTRLLVL.

The V gene is TRBV12-5, the J gene TRBJ2-1; D may be TRBD2 (7 bases). The CDR3 length is 15 residues. In germline, CDR1 is LGHNT, CDR2 FRNRAP. V lost 1 base to trimming and J lost 2 bases, with 9 bases between them. The CDR3 nucleotides are TGTGCTAGTGGTTTGGGGGGGGGCCCCTACAATGAGCAGTTCTTC. Protein sequence: CASGLGGGPYNEQFF.

The rearrangement links TRBV18 to TRBJ2-3; possible D gene TRBD2, 6 bases. Trimming took off 0 bases at V and 4 bases at J, with 8 bases between the two ends. Germline CDR1 and CDR2: KGHSH and LQKENI. The CDR3 runs to 14 residues. The CDR3 spells CASSPPGGADTQYF. In DNA, the CDR3 is TGTGCCAGCTCACCACCGGGGGGAGCAGATACGCAGTATTTT.

This clonotype was recorded a few times. The chain is built from TRBV28 and TRBJ2-1; 8 positions agree with TRBD1. CDR1 is MDHEN, CDR2 SYDVKM, per germline. V was pared by 6 bases and J by 10 bases, with 8 bases of the junction left unmatched. The CDR3 sequence is 13 residues long. In nucleotides, the CDR3 is TGTGCCAGCAGAAACAGGGGGTGGGAAGAGCAGTTCTTC. Amino acid sequence: CASRNRGWEEQFF.

The J gene is TRBJ1-2, the V gene TRBV7-9, with D possibly matching TRBD1 (5 bases). V lost 4 bases and J 4 bases, leaving 16 bases between the germline ends. Germline V lookup: CDR1 SEHNR, CDR2 FQNEAQ (reference sequence). CDR3 length: 15 residues. The CDR3, as DNA: TGTGCCAGCAGCTCAGTAGGGGCGGCCCTCTATGGCTACACCTTC. Its protein product is CASSSVGAALYGYTF.

The chain employs TRBV12-3 or TRBV12-4 and TRBJ1-5, with 7 bases lining up with TRBD1. This CDR3 contains 13 residues. Losses at the gene ends were 3 bases for V and 7 bases for J; bases not matched to a gene: 3. The chain's CDR3 is CASSFDREQPQHF. The CDR3 DNA follows: TGTGCCAGCAGTTTCGACAGGGAACAGCCCCAGCATTTT.

The J gene is TRBJ1-2, the V gene TRBV5-1; no clear D gene. CDR3 length: 15 residues. Germline-derived CDR1 and CDR2 are SGHRS and YFSETQ. V lost 4 bases and J lost 2, with 15 bases in between. The CDR3: CASSPGSTLNYGYTF. In DNA, the CDR3 is TGCGCCAGCAGCCCCGGATCGACACTGAACTATGGCTACACCTTC.

This chain connects TRBV5-1 to TRBJ1-1; D remains unclear. Trimming cost V 0 bases and J 2 bases, with 11 bases left between them. CDR3 length equals 15 residues. Germline loops: CDR1 SGHRS, CDR2 YFSETQ. CDR3 in amino acids: CASSLEQNFNTEAFF. Here the CDR3 DNA reads TGCGCCAGCAGCTTGGAGCAGAACTTCAACACTGAAGCTTTCTTT.